This TCR beta chain was captured by sequencing in a study of response to subunit inactivated influenza vaccine. This clonotype was seen a handful of times. TCRdb re-derived calls from the RT-PCR reads in MiXCR, one entry per CDR3 protein. Here the sample spans approximately 170,000 distinct CDR3 sequences, 12% being singletons. This sample also belongs to another study, concerning T cells expressing NK-cell markers. Per that study: cDNA encoding TCR beta was synthesized via 5'RACE template switching incorporating UMIs. Among the eight sequenced donors, seven tested HCMV-seropositive and one tested seronegative. The study found these clonotypes also leading the CD3+CD56-NKG2C+ fraction in a few donors. HCMV specificity of the expanded NKG2C+ T cell clones stayed unclear.

Sequences were derived from CD8+ T cells sorted from PBMCs, sampled about 13 days after vaccination. The sequence came from a man over 45 who received an inactivated influenza vaccine.

The CDR3 loop is CASSEVGGNEQFF. The DNA of the CDR3 is TGTGCCAGCAGTGAAGTGGGAGGGAATGAGCAGTTCTTC. This chain connects TRBV6-1 to TRBJ2-1; 7 nucleotides align to TRBD2. The CDR3 sequence is 13 residues long. V shed 1 base, J shed 7 bases, and the junction held 1 base outside the gene matches. Germline V lookup: CDR1 MNHNS, CDR2 SASEGT.